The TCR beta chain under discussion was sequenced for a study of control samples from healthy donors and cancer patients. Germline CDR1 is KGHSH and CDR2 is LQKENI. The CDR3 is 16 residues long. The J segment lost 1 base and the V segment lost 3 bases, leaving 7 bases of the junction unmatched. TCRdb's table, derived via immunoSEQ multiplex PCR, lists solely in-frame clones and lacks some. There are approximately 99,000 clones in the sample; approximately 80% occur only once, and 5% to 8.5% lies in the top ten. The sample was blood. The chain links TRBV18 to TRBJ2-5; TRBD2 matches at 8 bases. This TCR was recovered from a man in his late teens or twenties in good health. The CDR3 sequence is CASSPARGGTQETQYF. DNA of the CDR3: TGTGCCAGCTCACCGGCCCGGGGGGGGACCCAAGAGACCCAGTACTTC.